This T cell receptor beta chain comes out of a study of cytomegalovirus exposure and HLA in healthy donors. Study context: A data release that came early held roughly 85 million unique TCRs from HLA-typed donors.

In the case of this clone: Its antigen remains unknown.

The CDR3 loop spans 14 amino acids. V was shortened by 7 bases and J by 0 bases, with 13 bases between the two germline ends. Germline V gene lookup returns CDR1 MNHNS and CDR2 SASEGT. Study-level results: Cytomegalovirus status was reportedly diagnosed by the classifier with high sensitivity and specificity. A prior analysis recorded that most TCR beta V segments were productive about 87% or about 30% of the time.

PCR used 60 Vbeta primers and 13 Jbeta primers. Some clones are missing from TCRdb's copy, which holds only in-frame ones; the method was immunoSEQ multiplex PCR. The top ten clones hold roughly 4.5% of a sample with tens of thousands of clones, just under 70% of them seen once. The sequence derives from a woman in her fifties or sixties in good health and CMV-seronegative. The chain is built from TRBV6-1 and TRBJ2-7; D is possibly TRBD2 (5 bases). The sequenced sample was PBMCs. The chain's CDR3 is CASMRELSSYEQYF. CDR3 nucleotides: TGTGCCAGCATGAGGGAACTAAGCTCCTACGAGCAGTACTTC.